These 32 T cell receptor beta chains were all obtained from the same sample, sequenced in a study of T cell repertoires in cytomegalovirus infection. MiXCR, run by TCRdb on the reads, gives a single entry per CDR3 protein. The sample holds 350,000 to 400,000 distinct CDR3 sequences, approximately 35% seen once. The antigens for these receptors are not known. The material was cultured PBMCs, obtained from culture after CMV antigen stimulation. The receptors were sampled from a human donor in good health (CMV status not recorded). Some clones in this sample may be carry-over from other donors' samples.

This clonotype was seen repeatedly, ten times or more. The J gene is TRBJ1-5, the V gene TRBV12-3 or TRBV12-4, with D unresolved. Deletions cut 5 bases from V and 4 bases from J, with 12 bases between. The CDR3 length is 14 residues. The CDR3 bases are TGTGCCAGCAGTCATACTTTAGCGAATCAGCCCCAGCATTTT. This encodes CASSHTLANQPQHF.

The CDR3 sequence is CASSQRGRSGAGRIYNEQFF. CDR3 bases: TGTGCCAGCAGCCAAAGAGGTCGTAGCGGGGCTGGCCGGATCTACAATGAGCAGTTCTTC. The rearrangement links TRBV7-9 to TRBJ2-1; TRBD2 matches at 8 bases. CDR1 is SEHNR, CDR2 FQNEAQ, per germline (reference sequence). Trimming cost V 5 bases and J 3 bases; bases outside gene matches: 21. CDR3 length equals 20 residues.

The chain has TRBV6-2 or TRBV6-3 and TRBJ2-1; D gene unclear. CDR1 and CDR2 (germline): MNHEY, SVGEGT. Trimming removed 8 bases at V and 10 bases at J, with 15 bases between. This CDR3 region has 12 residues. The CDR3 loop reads CASGLPGSEQFF. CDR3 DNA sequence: TGTGCCAGCGGGCTACCTGGAAGCGAGCAGTTCTTC.

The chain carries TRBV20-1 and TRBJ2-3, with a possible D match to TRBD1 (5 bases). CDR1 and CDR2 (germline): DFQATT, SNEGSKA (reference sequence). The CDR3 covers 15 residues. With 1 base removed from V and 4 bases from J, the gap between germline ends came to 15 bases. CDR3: CSARAGLGQADTQYF. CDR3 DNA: TGCAGTGCTAGAGCTGGATTGGGGCAGGCAGATACGCAGTATTTT.

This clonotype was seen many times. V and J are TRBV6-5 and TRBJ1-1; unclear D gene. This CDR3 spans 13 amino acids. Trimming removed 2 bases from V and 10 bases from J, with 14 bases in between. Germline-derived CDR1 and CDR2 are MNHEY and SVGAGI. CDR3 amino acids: CASSYDTWTRAFF. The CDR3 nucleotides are TGTGCCAGCAGTTACGACACTTGGACTAGAGCTTTCTTT.

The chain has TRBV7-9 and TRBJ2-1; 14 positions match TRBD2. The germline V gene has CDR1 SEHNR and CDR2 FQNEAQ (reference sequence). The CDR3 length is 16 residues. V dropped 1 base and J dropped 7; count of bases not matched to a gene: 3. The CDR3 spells CASSLGRTSGRNEQFF. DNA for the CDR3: TGTGCCAGCAGCTTAGGTCGGACTAGCGGGAGGAATGAGCAGTTCTTC.

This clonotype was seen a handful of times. As DNA, the CDR3 is TGTGCCACCTGGAGGGCCCCCTCCTACAATGAGCAGTTCTTC. It is translated as CATWRAPSYNEQFF. J is TRBJ2-1 and V is TRBV7-2, with D tentatively TRBD2 (6 bases). Trimming took off 10 bases at V and 0 bases at J, with 13 bases between the two ends. The V gene's germline CDR1 is SGHTA and CDR2 FQGNSA. The length of the CDR3 is 14 residues.

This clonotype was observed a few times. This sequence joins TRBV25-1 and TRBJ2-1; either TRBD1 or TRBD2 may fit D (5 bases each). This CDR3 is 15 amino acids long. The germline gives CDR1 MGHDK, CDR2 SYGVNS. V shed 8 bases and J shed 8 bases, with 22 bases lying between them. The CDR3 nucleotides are TGTGCCAGCTCCGATGGGACGGCCACGGGATATGAGCAGTTCTTC. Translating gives CASSDGTATGYEQFF.

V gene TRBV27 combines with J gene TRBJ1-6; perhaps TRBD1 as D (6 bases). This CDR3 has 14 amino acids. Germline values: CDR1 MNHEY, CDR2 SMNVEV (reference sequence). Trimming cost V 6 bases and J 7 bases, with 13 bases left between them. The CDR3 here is CASREQGGNSPLHF. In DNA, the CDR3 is TGTGCCAGCAGAGAACAGGGCGGGAATTCACCCCTCCACTTT.

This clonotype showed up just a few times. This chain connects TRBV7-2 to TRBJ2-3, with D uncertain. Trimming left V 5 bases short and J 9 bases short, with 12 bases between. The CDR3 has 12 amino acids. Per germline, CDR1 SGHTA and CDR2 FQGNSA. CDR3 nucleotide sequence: TGTGCCAGCAGCCCCCGGAGAAGGACGCAGTATTTT. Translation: CASSPRRRTQYF.

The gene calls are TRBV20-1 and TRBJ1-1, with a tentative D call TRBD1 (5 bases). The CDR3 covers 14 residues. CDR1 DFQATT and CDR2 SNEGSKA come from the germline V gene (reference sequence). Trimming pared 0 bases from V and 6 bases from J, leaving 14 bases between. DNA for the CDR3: TGCAGTGCTAGAGATGGGGCGGTTGGGGCTGAAGCTTTCTTT. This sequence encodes CSARDGAVGAEAFF.

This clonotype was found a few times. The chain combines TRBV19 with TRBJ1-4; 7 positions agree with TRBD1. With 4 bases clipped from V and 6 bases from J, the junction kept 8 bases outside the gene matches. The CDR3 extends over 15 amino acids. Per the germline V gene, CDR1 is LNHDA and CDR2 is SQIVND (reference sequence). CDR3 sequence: CASSTRTGWDEKLFF. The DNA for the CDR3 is TGTGCCAGTAGTACTCGGACAGGATGGGATGAAAAACTGTTTTTT.

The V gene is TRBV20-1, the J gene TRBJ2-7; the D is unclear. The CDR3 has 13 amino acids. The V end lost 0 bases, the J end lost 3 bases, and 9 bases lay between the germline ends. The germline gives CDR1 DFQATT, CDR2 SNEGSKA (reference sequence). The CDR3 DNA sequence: TGCAGTGCTAGAGATGCGAAAAACTACGAGCAGTACTTC. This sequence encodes CSARDAKNYEQYF.

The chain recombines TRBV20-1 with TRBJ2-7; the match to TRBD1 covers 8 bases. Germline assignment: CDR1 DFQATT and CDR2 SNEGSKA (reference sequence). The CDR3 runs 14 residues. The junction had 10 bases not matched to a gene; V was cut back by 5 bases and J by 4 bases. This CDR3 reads CSALPGQGRYEQYF. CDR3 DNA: TGCAGTGCTCTCCCCGGACAGGGCCGGTACGAGCAGTACTTC.

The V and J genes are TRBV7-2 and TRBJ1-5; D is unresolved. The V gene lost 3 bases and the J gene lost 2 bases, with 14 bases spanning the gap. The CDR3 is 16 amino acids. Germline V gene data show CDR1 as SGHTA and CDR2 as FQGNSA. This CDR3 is CASSLWGEAGNQPQHF. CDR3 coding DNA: TGTGCCAGCAGCTTGTGGGGAGAGGCAGGCAATCAGCCCCAGCATTTT.

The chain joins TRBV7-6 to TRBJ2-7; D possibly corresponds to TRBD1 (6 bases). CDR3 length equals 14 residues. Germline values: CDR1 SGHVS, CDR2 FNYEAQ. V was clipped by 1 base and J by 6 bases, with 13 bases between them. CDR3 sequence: CASSLGQGKPEQYF. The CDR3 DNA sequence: TGTGCCAGCAGCTTAGGCCAGGGGAAACCCGAGCAGTACTTC.

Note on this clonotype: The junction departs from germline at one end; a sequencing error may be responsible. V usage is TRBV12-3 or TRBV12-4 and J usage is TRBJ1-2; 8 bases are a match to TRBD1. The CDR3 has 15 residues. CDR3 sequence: CASSSRTGKNYGYIF. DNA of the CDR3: TGTGCCAGCAGTAGCCGGACAGGGAAAAACTATGGCTACATCTTC.

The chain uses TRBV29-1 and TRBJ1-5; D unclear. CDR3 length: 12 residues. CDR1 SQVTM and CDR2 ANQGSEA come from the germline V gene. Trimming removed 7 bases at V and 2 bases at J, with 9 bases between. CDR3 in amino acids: CSARKGNQPQHF. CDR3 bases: TGCAGCGCCAGGAAGGGCAATCAGCCCCAGCATTTT.

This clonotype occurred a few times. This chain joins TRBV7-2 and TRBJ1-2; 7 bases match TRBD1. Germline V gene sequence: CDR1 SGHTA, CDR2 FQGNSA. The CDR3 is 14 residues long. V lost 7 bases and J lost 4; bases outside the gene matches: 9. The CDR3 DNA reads TGTGCCAGCAAGGAAGGGGGCCTAATCTATGGCTACACCTTC. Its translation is CASKEGGLIYGYTF.

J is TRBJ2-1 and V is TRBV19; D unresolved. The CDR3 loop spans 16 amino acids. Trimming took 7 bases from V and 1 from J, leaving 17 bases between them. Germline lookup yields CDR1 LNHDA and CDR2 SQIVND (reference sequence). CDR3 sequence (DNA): TGTGCCAGTAAAGTTCGGTCTAGTGGGTCCTACAATGAGCAGTTCTTC. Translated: CASKVRSSGSYNEQFF.

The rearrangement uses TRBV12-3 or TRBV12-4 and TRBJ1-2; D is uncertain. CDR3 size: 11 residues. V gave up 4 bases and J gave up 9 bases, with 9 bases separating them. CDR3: CASSYQGSYTF. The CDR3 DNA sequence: TGTGCCAGCAGTTACCAAGGGAGCTACACCTTC.

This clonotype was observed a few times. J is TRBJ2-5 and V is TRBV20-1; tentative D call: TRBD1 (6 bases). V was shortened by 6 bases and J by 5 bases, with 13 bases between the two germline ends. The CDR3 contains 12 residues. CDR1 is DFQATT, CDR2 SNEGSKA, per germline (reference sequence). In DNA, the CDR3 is TGCAGTGCCATAAATAGGGGGGAGACCCAGTACTTC. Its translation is CSAINRGETQYF.

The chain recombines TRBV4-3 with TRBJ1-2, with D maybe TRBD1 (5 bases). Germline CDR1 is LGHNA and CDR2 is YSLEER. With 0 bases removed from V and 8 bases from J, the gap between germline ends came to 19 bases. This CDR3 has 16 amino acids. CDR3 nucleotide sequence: TGCGCCAGCAGCCAAGATTCGGTCGGGGGGAGACGAGGCTACACCTTC. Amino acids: CASSQDSVGGRRGYTF.

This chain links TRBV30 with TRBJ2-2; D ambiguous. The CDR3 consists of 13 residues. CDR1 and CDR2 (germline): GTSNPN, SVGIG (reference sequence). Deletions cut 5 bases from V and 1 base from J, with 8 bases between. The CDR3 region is CAWSGVNTGELFF. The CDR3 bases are TGTGCCTGGTCTGGGGTGAACACCGGGGAGCTGTTTTTT.

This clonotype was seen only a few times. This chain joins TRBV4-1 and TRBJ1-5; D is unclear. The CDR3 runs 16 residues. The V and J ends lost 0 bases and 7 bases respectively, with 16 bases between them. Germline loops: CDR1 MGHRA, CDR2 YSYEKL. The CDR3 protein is CASSQDLVFHGQPQHF. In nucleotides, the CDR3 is TGCGCCAGCAGCCAAGATCTTGTATTTCACGGGCAGCCCCAGCATTTT.

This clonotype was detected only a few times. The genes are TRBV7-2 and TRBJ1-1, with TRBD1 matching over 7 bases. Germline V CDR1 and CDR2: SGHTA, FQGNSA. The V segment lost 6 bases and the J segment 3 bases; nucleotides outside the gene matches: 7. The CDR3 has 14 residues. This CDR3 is CASRHTGAHTEAFF. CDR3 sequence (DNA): TGTGCCAGCAGACACACAGGGGCTCACACTGAAGCTTTCTTT.

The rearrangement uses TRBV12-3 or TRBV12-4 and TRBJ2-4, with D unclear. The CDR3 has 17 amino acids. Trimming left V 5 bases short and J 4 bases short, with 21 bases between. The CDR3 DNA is TGTGCCAGCAGTCCCCCCTCGACGGTCCCGCTAAAAAACATTCAGTACTTC. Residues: CASSPPSTVPLKNIQYF.

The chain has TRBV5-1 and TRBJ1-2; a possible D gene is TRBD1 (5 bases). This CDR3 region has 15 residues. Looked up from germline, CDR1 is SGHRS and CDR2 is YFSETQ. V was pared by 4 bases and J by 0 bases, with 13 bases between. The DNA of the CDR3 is TGCGCCAGCAGCAACCGGGACGGGGCTAACTATGGCTACACCTTC. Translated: CASSNRDGANYGYTF.

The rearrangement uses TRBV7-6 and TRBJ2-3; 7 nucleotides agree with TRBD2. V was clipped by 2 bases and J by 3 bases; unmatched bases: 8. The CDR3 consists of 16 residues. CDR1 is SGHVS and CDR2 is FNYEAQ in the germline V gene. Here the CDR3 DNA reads TGTGCCAGCAGCTTAAGGCGGGAGACCTTAACAGATACGCAGTATTTT. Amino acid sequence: CASSLRRETLTDTQYF.

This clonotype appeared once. CDR3 in amino acids: CASSLVLARGEQFF. In nucleotides, the CDR3 is TGTGCCAGCAGTTTGGTCTTAGCGAGGGGTGAGCAGTTCTTC. The chain uses TRBV28 and TRBJ2-1; D tentatively reads TRBD1 or TRBD2 (5 bases each). The V end was cut by 3 bases, the J end by 9 bases, with 15 bases between. This CDR3 comprises 14 residues. The germline V gene encodes CDR1 MDHEN and CDR2 SYDVKM.

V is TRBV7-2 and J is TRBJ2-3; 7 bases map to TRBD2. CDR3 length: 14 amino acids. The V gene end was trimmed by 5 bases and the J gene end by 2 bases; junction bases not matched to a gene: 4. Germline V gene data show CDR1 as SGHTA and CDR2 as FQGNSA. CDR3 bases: TGTGCCAGCAGCGGAGCGGGGATCACAGATACGCAGTATTTT. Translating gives CASSGAGITDTQYF.

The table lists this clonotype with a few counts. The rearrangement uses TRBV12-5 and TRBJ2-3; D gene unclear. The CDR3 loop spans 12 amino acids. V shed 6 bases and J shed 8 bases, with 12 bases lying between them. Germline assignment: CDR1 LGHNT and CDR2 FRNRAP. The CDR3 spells CASGPLHGTQYF. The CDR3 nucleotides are TGTGCTAGTGGCCCCCTACACGGTACGCAGTATTTT.